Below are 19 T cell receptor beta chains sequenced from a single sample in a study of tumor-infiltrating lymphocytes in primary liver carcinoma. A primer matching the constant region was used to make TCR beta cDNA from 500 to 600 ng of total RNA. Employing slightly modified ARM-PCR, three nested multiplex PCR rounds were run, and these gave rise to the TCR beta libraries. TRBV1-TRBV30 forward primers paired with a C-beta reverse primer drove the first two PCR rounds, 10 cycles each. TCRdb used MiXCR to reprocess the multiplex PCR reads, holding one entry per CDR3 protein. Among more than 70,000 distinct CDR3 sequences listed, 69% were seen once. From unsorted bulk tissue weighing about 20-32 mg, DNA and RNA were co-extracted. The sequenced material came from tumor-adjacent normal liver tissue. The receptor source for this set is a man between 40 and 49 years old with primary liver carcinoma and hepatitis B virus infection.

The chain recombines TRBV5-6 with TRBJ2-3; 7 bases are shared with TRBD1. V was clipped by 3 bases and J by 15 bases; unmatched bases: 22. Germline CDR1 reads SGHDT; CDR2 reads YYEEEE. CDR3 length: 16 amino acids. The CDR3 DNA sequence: TGTGCCAGCAGCTACCGGGACAGACCTTACACAGATACTCACTATTTT. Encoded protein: CASSYRDRPYTDTHYF.

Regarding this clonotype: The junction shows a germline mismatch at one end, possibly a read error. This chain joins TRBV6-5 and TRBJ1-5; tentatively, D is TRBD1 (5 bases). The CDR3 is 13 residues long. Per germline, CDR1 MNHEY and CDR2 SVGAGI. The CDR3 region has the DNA TGCGCCAGCAGTTGGCGGGGCAATCAGCACCAGCATTTT. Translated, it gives CASSWRGNQHQHF.

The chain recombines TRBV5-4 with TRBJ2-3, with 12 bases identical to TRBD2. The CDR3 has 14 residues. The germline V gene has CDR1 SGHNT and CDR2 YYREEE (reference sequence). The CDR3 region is CVNSSTSGSDTQYF. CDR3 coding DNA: TGTGTCAACAGCTCGACTAGCGGGAGCGATACGCAGTATTTT.

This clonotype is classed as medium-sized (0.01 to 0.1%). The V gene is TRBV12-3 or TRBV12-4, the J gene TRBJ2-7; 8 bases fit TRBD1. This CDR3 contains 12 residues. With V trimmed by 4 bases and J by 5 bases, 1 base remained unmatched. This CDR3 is CASSSDRDEQYF. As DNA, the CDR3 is TGTGCCAGCAGTTCGGACAGGGACGAGCAGTACTTC.

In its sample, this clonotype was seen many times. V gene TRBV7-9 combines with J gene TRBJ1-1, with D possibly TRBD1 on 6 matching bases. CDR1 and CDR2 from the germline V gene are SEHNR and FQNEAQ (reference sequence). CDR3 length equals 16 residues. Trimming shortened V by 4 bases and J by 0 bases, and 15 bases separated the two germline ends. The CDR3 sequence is CASSSLGTTMNTEAFF. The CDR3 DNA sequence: TGTGCCAGCAGCTCCCTCGGGACAACCATGAACACTGAAGCTTTCTTT.

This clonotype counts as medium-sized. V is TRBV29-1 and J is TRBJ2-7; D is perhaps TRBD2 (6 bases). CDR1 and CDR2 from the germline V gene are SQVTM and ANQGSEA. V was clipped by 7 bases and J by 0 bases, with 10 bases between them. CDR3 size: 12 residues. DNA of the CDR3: TGCAGCGCGCGGGATGGCTCCTACGAGCAGTACTTC. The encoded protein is CSARDGSYEQYF.

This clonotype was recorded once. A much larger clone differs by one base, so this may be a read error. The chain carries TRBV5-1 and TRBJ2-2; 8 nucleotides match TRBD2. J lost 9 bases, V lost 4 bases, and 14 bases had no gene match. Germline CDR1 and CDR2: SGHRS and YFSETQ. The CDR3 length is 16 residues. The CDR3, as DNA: TGCGCCAGCAGCCCCACCGGGAGGGCCATTACCAGGGAGCTGTTTTTT. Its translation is CASSPTGRAITRELFF.

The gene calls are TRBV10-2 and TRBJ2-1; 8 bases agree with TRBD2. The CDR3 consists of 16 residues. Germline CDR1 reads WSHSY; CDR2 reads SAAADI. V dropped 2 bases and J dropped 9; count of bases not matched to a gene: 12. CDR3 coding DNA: TGCGCCAGCAGTGAGAGGGCGGGAGGATCGGGTAGTGAGCAGTTCTTC. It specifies CASSERAGGSGSEQFF.

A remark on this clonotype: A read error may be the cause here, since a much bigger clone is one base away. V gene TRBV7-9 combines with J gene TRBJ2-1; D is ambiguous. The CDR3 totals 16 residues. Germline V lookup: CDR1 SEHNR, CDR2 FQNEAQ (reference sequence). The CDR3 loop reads CASSLGVSPPGDEHFF. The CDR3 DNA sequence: TGTGCCAGCAGCTTAGGAGTAAGTCCACCTGGCGATGAGCACTTCTTC.

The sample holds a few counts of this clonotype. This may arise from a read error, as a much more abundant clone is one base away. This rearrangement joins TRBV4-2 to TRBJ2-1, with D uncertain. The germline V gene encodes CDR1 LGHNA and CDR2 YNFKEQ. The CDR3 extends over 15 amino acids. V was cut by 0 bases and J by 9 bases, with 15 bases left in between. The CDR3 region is CASSQDCTTGGEQFF. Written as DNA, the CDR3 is TGTGCCAGCAGCCAAGATTGTACTACCGGCGGTGAGCAGTTCTTC.

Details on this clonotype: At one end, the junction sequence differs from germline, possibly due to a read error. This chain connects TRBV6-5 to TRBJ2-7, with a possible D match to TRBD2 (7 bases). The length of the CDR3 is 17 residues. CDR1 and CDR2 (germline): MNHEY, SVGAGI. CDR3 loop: CTSSLGLGGDSSYEQYF. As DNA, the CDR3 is TGTACCAGCAGCCTTGGACTAGGGGGAGATAGCTCCTACGAGCAGTACTTC.

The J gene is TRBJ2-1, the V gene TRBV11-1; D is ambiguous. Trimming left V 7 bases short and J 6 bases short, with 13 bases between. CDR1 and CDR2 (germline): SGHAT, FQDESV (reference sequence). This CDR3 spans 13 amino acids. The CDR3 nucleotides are TGTGCCAGCAACCAAGGAATAGCCAATGAGCAGTTCTTC. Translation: CASNQGIANEQFF.

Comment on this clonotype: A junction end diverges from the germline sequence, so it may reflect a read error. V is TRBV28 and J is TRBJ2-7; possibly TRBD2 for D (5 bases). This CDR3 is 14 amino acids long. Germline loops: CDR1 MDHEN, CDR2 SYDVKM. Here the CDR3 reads CASSLLAGDYGQYF. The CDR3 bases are TGTGCCAGCAGTTTACTAGCAGGTGACTACGGGCAGTACTTC.

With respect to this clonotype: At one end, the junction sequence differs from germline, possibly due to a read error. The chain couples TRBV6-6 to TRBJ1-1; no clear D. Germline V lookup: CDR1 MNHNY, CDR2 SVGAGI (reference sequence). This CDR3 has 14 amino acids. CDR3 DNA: TGTGCCAGCAATTACCTTGGATACAACACTGAAGCTTTCTTT. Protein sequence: CASNYLGYNTEAFF.

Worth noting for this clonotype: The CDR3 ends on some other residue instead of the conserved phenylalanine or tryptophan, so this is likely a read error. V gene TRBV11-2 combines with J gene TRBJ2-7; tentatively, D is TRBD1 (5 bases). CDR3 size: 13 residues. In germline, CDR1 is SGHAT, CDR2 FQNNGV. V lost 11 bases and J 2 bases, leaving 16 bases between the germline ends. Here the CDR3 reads CADSFDSTYEQYL. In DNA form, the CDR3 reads TGTGCCGACAGCTTCGACAGCACCTACGAGCAGTACCTC.

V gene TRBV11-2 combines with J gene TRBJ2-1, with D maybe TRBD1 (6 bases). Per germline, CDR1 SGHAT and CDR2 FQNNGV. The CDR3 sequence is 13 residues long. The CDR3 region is CVGGSLGGYEQFF. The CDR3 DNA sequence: TGTGTCGGCGGCTCCCTTGGGGGCTATGAGCAGTTCTTC.

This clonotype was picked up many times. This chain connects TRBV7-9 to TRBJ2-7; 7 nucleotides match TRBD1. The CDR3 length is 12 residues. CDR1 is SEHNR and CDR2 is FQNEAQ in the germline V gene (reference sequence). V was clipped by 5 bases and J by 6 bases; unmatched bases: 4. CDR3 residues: CASSQGQSEQYF. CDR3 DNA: TGTGCCAGCAGCCAGGGACAGAGCGAGCAGTACTTC.

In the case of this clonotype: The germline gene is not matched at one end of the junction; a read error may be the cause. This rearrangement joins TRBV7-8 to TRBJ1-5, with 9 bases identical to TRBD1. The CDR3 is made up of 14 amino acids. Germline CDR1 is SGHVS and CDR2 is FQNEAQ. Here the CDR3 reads CASILDRGDQPQHF. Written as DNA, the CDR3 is TGTGCCAGCATCTTAGACAGGGGGGACCAGCCCCAGCACTTT.

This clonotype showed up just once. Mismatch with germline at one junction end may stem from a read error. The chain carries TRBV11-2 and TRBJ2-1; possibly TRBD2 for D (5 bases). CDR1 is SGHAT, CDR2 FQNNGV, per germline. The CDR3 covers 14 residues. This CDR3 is CTSSLYRLLSERFF. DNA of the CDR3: TGCACCAGCAGCTTATACCGACTACTTAGTGAGCGGTTCTTC.